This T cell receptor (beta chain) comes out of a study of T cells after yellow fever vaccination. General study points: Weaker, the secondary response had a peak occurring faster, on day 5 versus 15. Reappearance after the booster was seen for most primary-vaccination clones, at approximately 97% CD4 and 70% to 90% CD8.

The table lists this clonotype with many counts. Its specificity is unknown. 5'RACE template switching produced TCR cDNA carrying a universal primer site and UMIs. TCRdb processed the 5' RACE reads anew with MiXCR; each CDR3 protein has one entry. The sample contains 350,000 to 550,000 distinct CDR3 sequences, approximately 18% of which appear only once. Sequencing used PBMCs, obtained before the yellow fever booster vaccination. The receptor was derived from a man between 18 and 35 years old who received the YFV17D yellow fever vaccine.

The CDR3 region has the DNA TGTGCCATCCAGGATGCCTACGAGCAGTACTTC. It translates to CAIQDAYEQYF. The chain uses TRBV10-3 and TRBJ2-7; the D is unclear. Trimming stripped 8 bases from V and 2 bases from J, with 7 bases between. Germline-derived CDR1 and CDR2 are ENHRY and SYGVKD. This CDR3 has 11 amino acids.